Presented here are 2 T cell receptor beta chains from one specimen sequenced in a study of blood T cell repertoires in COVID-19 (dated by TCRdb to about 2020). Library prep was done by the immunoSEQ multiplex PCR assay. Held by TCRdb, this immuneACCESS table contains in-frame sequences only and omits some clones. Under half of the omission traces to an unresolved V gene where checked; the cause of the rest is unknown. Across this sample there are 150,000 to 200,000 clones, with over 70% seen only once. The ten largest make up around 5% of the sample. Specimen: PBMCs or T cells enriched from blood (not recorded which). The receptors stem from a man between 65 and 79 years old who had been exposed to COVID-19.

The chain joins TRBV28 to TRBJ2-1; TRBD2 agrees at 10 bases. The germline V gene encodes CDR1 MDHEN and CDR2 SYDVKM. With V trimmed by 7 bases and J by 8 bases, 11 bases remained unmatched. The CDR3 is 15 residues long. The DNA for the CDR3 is TGTGCCAGCACCCCCGCTAGCGGGAGCGCCGATGAGCAGTTCTTC. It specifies CASTPASGSADEQFF.

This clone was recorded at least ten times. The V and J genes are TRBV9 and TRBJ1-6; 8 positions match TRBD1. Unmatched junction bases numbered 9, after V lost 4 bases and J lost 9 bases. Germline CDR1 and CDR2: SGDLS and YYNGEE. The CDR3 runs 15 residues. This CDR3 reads CASSPIRDRGSPLHF. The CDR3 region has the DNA TGTGCCAGCAGCCCCATCCGAGACAGGGGTTCACCCCTCCACTTT.